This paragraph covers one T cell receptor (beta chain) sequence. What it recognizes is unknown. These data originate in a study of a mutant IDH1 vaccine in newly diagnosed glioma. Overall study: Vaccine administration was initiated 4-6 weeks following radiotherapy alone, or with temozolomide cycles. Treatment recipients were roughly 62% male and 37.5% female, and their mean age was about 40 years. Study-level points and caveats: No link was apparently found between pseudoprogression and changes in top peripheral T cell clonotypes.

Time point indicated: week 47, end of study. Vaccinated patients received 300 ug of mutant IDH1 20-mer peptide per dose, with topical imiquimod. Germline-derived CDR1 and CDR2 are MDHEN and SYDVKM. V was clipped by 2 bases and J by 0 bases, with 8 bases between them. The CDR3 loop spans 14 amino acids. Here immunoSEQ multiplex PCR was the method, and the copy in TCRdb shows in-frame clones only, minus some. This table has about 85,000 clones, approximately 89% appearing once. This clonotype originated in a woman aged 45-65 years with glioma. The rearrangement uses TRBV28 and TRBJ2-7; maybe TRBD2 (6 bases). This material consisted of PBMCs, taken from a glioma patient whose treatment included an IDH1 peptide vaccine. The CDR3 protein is CASSLMGGSYEQYF. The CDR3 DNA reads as TGTGCCAGCAGTTTAATGGGAGGCTCCTACGAGCAGTACTTC.